This T cell receptor beta chain derives from a study of shared clonotypes between healthy human individuals. Study results and limitations: The sampled material consisted only of blood, and tissue repertoires are likely to differ.

Every one of the donors was a Caucasian adult that lived in Nashville, Tennessee. V dropped 1 base and J dropped 5 bases, with 11 bases sitting between them. CDR1 and CDR2 (germline): SGHTA, FQGNSA. CDR3 length: 14 amino acids. Comment on this clone: As yet, its antigen is unknown.

About 30,000 T cell genomes, or 200 ng DNA, went into the sorted-subset replicate PCRs. Produced via immunoSEQ multiplex PCR; TCRdb's table is partial and in-frame only. The sample contains about 2 million clones, over 85% of which appear only once. Sequencing was performed on naive CD4+ T cells sorted from blood. As to subset: CD45RA+ positively selected. The TCR sequence derives from a man aged 18 to 35 in good health. The chain carries TRBV7-2 and TRBJ2-5; D remains unclear. Here the CDR3 reads CASSLGLPPETQYF. The CDR3 nucleotides are TGTGCCAGCAGCTTAGGACTCCCCCCGGAGACCCAGTACTTC.